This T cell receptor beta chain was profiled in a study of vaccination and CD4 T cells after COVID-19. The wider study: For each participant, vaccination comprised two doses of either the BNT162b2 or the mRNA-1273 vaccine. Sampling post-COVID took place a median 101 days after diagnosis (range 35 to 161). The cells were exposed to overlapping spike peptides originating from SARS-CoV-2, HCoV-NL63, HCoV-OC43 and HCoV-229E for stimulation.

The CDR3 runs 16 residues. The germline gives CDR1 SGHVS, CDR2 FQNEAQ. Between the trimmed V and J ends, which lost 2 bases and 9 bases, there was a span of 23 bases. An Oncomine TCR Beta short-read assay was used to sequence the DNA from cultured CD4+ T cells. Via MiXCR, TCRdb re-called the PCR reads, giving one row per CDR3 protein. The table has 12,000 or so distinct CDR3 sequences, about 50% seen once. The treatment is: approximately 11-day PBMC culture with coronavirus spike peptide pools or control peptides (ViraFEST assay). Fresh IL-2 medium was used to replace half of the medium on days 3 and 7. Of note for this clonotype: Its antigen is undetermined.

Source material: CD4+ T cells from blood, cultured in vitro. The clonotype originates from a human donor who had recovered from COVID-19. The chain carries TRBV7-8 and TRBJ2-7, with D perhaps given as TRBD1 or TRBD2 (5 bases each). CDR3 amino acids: CASSLSREQAVKGQYF. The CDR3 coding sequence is TGTGCCAGCAGCTTAAGTCGGGAACAGGCGGTCAAGGGGCAGTACTTC. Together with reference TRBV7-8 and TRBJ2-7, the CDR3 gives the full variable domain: GAGVSQSPRYKVAKRGQDVALRCDPISGHVSLFWYQQALGQGPEFLTYFQNEAQLDKSGLPSDRFFAERPEGSVSTLKIQRTQQEDSAVYLCASSLSREQAVKGQYFGPGTRLTVT.